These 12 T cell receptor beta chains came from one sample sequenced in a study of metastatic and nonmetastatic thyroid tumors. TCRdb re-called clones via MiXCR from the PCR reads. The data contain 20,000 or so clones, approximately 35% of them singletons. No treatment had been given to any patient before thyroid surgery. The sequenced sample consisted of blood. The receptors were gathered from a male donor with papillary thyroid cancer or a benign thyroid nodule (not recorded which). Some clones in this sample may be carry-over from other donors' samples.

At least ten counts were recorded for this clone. Written as DNA, the CDR3 is TGTGCCAGTCTTAGCGGGTCTAGCACAGATACGCAGTATTTT. It yields the protein CASLSGSSTDTQYF. The gene calls are TRBV2 and TRBJ2-3, with TRBD2 identical over 7 bases. The V segment lost 9 bases and the J segment 0 bases; nucleotides outside the gene matches: 6. Germline CDR1 reads SNHLY; CDR2 reads FYNNEI. The CDR3 length is 14 residues.

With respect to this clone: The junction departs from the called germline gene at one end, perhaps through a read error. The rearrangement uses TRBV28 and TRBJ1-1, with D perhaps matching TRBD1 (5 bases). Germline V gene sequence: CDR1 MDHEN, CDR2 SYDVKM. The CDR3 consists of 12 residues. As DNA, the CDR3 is TGTGTCAGCAGTTTCCGGGGCGCTGAAGCTTTCTTT. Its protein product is CVSSFRGAEAFF. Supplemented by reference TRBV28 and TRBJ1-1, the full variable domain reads DVKVTQSSRYLVKRTGEKVFLECVQDMDHENMFWYRQDPGLGLRLIYFSYDVKMKEKGDIPEGYSVSREKKERFSLILESASTNQTSMYLCVSSFRGAEAFFGQGTRLTVV.

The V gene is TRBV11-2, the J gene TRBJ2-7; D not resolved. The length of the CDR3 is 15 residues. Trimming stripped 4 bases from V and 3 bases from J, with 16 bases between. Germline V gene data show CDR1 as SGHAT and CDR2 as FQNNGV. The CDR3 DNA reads TGTGCCAGCAGCTCGTTCAGACGGGCTCTCTACGAGCAGTACTTC. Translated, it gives CASSSFRRALYEQYF.

The CDR3 sequence: CSARVNYGYTF. The CDR3 coding sequence is TGCAGTGCTAGGGTTAACTATGGCTACACCTTC. The V call is TRBV20-1, the J call TRBJ1-2; D is ambiguous. The CDR3 extends over 11 amino acids. The V gene lost 3 bases and the J gene lost 1 base, with 3 bases spanning the gap. Germline V CDR1 and CDR2: DFQATT, SNEGSKA (reference sequence).

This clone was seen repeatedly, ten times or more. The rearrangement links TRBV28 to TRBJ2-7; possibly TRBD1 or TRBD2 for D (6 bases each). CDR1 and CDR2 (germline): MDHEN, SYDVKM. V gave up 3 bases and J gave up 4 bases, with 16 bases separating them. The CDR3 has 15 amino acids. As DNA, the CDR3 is TGTGCCAGCAGTTTCCCGGTGGGGGGCGCGTACGAGCAGTACTTC. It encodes CASSFPVGGAYEQYF. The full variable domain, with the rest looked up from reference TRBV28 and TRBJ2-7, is DVKVTQSSRYLVKRTGEKVFLECVQDMDHENMFWYRQDPGLGLRLIYFSYDVKMKEKGDIPEGYSVSREKKERFSLILESASTNQTSMYLCASSFPVGGAYEQYFGPGTRLTVT.

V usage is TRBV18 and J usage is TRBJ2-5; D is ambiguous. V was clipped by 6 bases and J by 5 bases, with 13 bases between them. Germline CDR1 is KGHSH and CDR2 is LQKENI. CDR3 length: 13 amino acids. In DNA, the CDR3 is TGTGCCAGCTCCCAGGAGCCGGCGGAGACCCAGTACTTC. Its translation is CASSQEPAETQYF.

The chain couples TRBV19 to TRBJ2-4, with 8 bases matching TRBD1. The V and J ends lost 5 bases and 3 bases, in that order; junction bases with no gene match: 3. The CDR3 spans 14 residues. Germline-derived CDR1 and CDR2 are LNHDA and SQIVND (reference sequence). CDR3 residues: CASSVTGVKNIQYF. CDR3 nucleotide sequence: TGTGCCAGTAGTGTGACAGGGGTCAAAAACATTCAGTACTTC.

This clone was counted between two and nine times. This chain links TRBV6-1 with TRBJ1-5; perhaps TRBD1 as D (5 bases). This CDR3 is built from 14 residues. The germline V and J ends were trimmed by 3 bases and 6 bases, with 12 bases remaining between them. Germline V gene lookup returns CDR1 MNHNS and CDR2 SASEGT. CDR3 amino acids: CASSDGGRSQPQHF. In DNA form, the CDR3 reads TGTGCCAGCAGTGACGGGGGTCGCAGTCAGCCCCAGCATTTT.

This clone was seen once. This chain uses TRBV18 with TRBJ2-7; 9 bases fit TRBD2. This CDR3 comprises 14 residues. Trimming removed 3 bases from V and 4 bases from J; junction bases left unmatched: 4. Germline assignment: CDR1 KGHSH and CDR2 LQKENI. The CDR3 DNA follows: TGTGCCAGCTCACCGAATAGCGGGAGTTACGAGCAGTACTTC. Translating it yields CASSPNSGSYEQYF.

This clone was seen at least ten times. CDR3 sequence (DNA): TGTGCCAGCAGTTACTCGCTAGCCCGGGGATATGAGCAGTTCTTC. Residues: CASSYSLARGYEQFF. The chain is built from TRBV6-5 and TRBJ2-1, with D possibly being TRBD2 (5 bases). Germline assignment: CDR1 MNHEY and CDR2 SVGAGI. Trimming left V 0 bases short and J 8 bases short, with 14 bases between. The CDR3 consists of 15 residues.

The CDR3 nucleotides are TGCGCCAGCAGCCTTACAGGGGATAATTCACCCCTCCACTTT. It encodes CASSLTGDNSPLHF. V is TRBV4-3 and J is TRBJ1-6, with 7 nucleotides matching TRBD1. The germline V gene encodes CDR1 LGHNA and CDR2 YSLEER. This CDR3 has 14 amino acids. V trimming: 4 bases; J trimming: 5 bases; junction bases outside the gene matches: 2.

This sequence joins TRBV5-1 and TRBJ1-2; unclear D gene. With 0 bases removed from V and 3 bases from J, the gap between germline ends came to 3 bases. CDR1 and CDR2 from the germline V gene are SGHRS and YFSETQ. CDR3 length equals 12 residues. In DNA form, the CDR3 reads TGCGCCAGCAGCTTGGCGGACTATGGCTACACCTTC. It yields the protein CASSLADYGYTF.